This TCR beta chain was sequenced during a study of cytomegalovirus exposure and HLA in healthy donors (dated 2017 in TCRdb). Regarding the study in general: In an earlier analysis of about 560 of the donors, around 300 Gb of sequence data and some 100 million unique TCR beta sequences from about 179 million T cells were reported. The study profiled the T cell repertoires of around 700 subjects by immunosequencing and related them to cytomegalovirus serostatus. About 320 gigabases of sequencing data and approximately 85 million unique TCR sequences were included in an early release covering roughly 700 HLA-typed donors. To predict cytomegalovirus infection status, the study combined high-throughput TCR immunosequencing, statistical association of individual TCRs with disease status, and machine learning. All discovery cohort repertoires had been generated on a single sequencing platform. Across about 370 genotyped donors of the cohort, an average of approximately 240,000 unique TCR beta nucleotide sequences per donor were sequenced, and roughly a sixth of those sequences were non-productive. In an earlier analysis of 587 of the donors, high-throughput TCR beta sequencing was used to judge whether each TCR beta V gene segment behaved as functional or pseudogenic. A few DR-DQ haplotypes were handled as single units for association and clustering because linkage in the cohort was strong. Typing coverage differed by locus: A, B, C, DRB1 and DQB1 were typed in roughly 629-630 donors, DQA1 in about 500, DPA1 in around 600, and DPB1 in 472. The study aimed to test whether signatures of past pathogen exposure could be identified by cataloging public T cell receptors. HLA typing covered class I and class II loci at four-digit resolution. Donor age, sex, ethnicity and CMV serostatus were compiled alongside the repertoire data. In the later analysis, no new phenotypic data were used to find candidate immune exposures; instead, reliance was placed on TCR beta sequences and their occurrence across donors. Among the roughly 390 genotyped donors, around 81% belonged to the genetic ancestry cluster associated with self-reported Caucasian donors. In a later analysis, previously published TCR beta repertoires from fewer than 750 donors were re-analyzed and high-resolution HLA genotyping was added so that TCR occurrence patterns could be studied. A later genetic analysis took genome-wide SNP genotypes for about three fifths of the 666 donors and used that subset as a discovery cohort. Along with the roughly 610-subject first cohort, a separate validation cohort of more than 90 different subjects was used.

On this clone: Its specific antigen is unknown. No per-base quality is available; no much larger clone lies one base away.

The cohort comprised around 690 healthy bone marrow donors. All cohort members were sampled while nominally healthy, although unrecorded immune exposures were likely present. The donor was CMV seropositive and belonged to the group of about 290 seropositive cohort members. Each donor provided a peripheral blood sample, and peripheral blood mononuclear cells were used for TCR beta sequencing. The Qiagen DNeasy Blood Extraction Kit was used to extract genomic DNA from the blood cell samples. Overall results and qualifications from the work: V-gene and J-gene trimming of TCR beta chains was associated with a missense DCLRE1C variant in a later genetic analysis, and the association was replicated in an independent cohort. Because counts were too low, some 17 rarely observed V segments, including chromosome 9 orphons, were excluded from the earlier analysis of roughly 580 of the donors. In a later genetic analysis, fewer N-insertions in productive TCRs were reported among donors in an Asian-associated ancestry cluster than the roughly 700-donor mean. When HLA alleles, especially DR and DQ, strongly co-occurred, TCR associations were difficult to assign to individual alleles. A further reported finding was that TCR beta sequences accurately predicted the HLA-A and HLA-B alleles for most subjects in the first cohort. Sequencing depth was assumed to be roughly uniform across donors in the presence/absence analyses, though that assumption may not hold. A later analysis reported that several top co-occurrence clusters appeared linked to parvovirus B19, influenza, CMV and Epstein-Barr virus. CMV serostatus was the only immune exposure information available for the cohort. The classifier was reported to diagnose cytomegalovirus status with high specificity and sensitivity in both the original cohort and the validation cohort. A later analysis found that TCR association rates varied across HLA loci, with DRB1 alleles showing the most associated TCRs and HLA-C alleles the fewest. In a later analysis, some 18,000 TCR beta sequences were associated with specific HLA alleles at a false discovery rate of 0.05. The cohort was sequenced for TCR beta chains only, and without alpha or paired-chain data the features that could be detected were limited. While some public TCRs were present in many individuals, most TCR sequences turned up only very rarely across donors. A few of the identified cytomegalovirus-associated TCR beta chains were confirmed in vitro to be specific for cytomegalovirus antigens. Because HLA typing was missing for some donors at each locus, association tests included only the typed subset. It was suggested by the authors that the approach could potentially be generalized to other disease states and immunological phenotypes. A total of 150 to 200 TCR beta chains were listed by the study as associated with cytomegalovirus. In a later analysis, HLA-associated TCR beta chains were found to be more clonally expanded and to have lower generation probabilities than equally common non-associated chains. Linkage disequilibrium might explain the correlated functional status among segregating V segments, but an unknown experimental factor could not be ruled out. A later analysis found that most CMV-associated TCR beta chains appeared HLA-restricted, with HLA associations seemingly driven largely by CMV exposure. Broadly in line with IMGT annotations, most TCR beta V segments showed up in productive rearrangements about 87% or about 30% of the time in an earlier analysis of a few hundred of the donors. A cluster of highly shared sequence variants was judged likely to be a technical artifact of the sequencing pipeline. Some IMGT-functional V segments, including TRBV6-2 and TRBV6-3, could not be distinguished by the 87-base-pair reads and were therefore excluded.

The CDR3 spans 15 residues, from the cysteine through the phenylalanine. Only the CDR3 DNA is retained, 45 bases long and in frame from the first base. Trimmed from V: 6 bases; trimmed from J: 0 bases; junction bases lacking a gene match: 7. CDR1 and CDR2, looked up from the germline V gene, are MDHEN and SYDVKM. Library preparation was by the immunoSEQ multiplex PCR assay. For the multiplex PCR, a mixture combining 60 forward primers for TCR Vbeta segments and 13 reverse primers for TCR Jbeta segments was used. The CDR3 region of rearranged TCR beta genes was amplified from genomic DNA with a multiplex PCR assay. On the Illumina HiSeq System, the amplified TCR beta libraries were sequenced as 87-base-pair reads. The original pipeline was this. A later analysis counted tens of millions of unique TCR beta chains across the 666 repertoires, and roughly 11 million of these chains were shared by at least two donors. A nearest-neighbor algorithm error-corrected the raw reads and collapsed the reads into unique sequences, merging closely related sequences to remove PCR and sequencing errors. CDR3 sequences were aligned to IMGT reference sequences to assign V, D and J gene segments. For a sequence to be retained, a match of at least six nucleotides to both a V gene segment and a J gene segment was required. A rearrangement was called productive if the CDR3 had no stop codons and remained in frame with V and J, and every other rearrangement was called non-productive. Following IMGT convention, CDR3 was defined as the stretch from the second conserved V-encoded cysteine to the conserved J-encoded phenylalanine. Sequences without an unambiguous match to a single V gene segment were excluded from the earlier analysis of a few hundred of the donors. In an earlier analysis of roughly 500 of the donors, V segments were called functional above 56.7% productive rearrangements and were called segregating when the between-donor standard deviation exceeded 5%. A statistical classification framework was built to diagnose cytomegalovirus status from the catalog of TCR beta chain sequences. A later analysis assigned V and J genes by comparing TCR nucleotide sequences with IMGT/GENE-DB human TR gene sequences. Using the TCRdist pipeline, a later analysis assigned CDR3 sequences along with most-parsimonious VDJ recombination scenarios. In a later analysis, every TCR beta chain was defined by the combination of its CDR3 amino acid sequence and its V-gene family, and reads without a unique V-gene family were dropped. In a later analysis, around 600 highly shared, low-generation-probability nucleotide sequences were removed to address suspected cross-contamination and a sequencing artifact. In a later analysis, a clonal expansion index for each public chain was calculated from normalized within-repertoire ranks of inferred template counts. A later analysis computed generation probabilities with a VDJ recombination model fitted to out-of-frame rearrangements, and checked the results against IGoR. Hypergeometric tests were used in a later analysis to score TCR-TCR, TCR-HLA and TCR-CMV co-occurrence, with a repertoire-size bias correction applied to the TCR pairs. In a later analysis, false discovery rates were estimated by permuting HLA or CMV assignments 20 times. In a later analysis, co-occurring TCRs were grouped with DBSCAN, and TCRdist sequence similarity was added when clustering was performed within HLA-allele-positive subsets. Co-occurrence clustering excluded repertoires with fewer than 30,000 or more than 120,000 public chains, plus five with anomalous nucleotide sharing. In its TCRdb copy, this immuneACCESS table keeps in-frame sequences only and misses some clones. Where compared with another copy, unresolved V genes explain less than half of these, and the others have no known cause. V and J calls and clone size follow that table, whereas D and trimming were derived from the DNA. In all, the sample holds approximately 150,000 clones, and 50% to 75% of those were seen once. The ten largest account for around 7.1% of the sample.

This sequence was found in a woman aged 60-75 years in good health and CMV-seropositive. The chain links TRBV28 with TRBJ2-5; 7 nucleotides in the junction match TRBD1. The specimen sequenced was PBMCs. The DNA sequence is given as TGTGCCAGCAGCATACAGGGGAAGTACCAAGAGACCCAGTACTTC. It translates as CASSIQGKYQETQYF.